This T cell receptor (beta chain) appears in the sequencing data of a study of tumor-infiltrating lymphocytes in primary liver carcinoma. The investigators made TCR beta cDNA from roughly 460 ng total RNA, using a constant-region primer. Slightly modified ARM-PCR, run as three nested multiplex PCR rounds, produced the TCR beta libraries. TCRdb redid the calling of the multiplex PCR reads with MiXCR, one entry per CDR3 protein. The sample includes around 19,000 distinct CDR3 sequences, roughly 79% of them seen just once. From about 19-30 mg of unsorted bulk tissue, DNA and RNA were co-extracted together. Those sampled were patients whose primary liver carcinoma was treated by surgical resection. This clonotype was detected many times. A read error may be the cause here, since a much bigger clone is one base away. What was sequenced was liver tumor tissue from sampling region 4. The subset: tumor region T4, right-lateral pole. This clonotype was obtained from a woman under 40 with primary liver carcinoma and hepatitis B virus infection.

The CDR3 region is CALGRFDGQFF. Written as DNA, the CDR3 is TGTGCCTTGGGTCGTTTCGATGGGCAGTTCTTC. The V and J genes are TRBV5-8 and TRBJ2-1; D gene unclear. This CDR3 is built from 11 residues. The V gene lost 10 bases and the J gene lost 12 bases, with 17 bases spanning the gap. Germline assignment: CDR1 SGHTS and CDR2 YDEGEE.